This passage covers 24 T cell receptor beta chains from one sample sequenced in a study of cytomegalovirus exposure and HLA in healthy donors. PCR was performed using 60 Vbeta and 13 Jbeta primers. Generated by immunoSEQ multiplex PCR, the TCRdb table keeps only in-frame clones and is missing some. Its table lists 70,000 to 90,000 clones. The sequencing sample was made of PBMCs. These receptors all come from a man between 18 and 35 years old in good health and CMV-seropositive.

The chain couples TRBV30 to TRBJ1-3, with unresolved D. Germline V gene sequence: CDR1 GTSNPN, CDR2 SVGIG (reference sequence). The V gene lost 4 bases and the J gene lost 0 bases, with 16 bases spanning the gap. CDR3 length: 16 residues. The chain's CDR3 is CAWTLMGGLSGNTIYF. The CDR3 DNA follows: TGTGCCTGGACCCTGATGGGAGGCCTCTCTGGAAACACCATATATTTT. The full variable domain, rest sourced from reference TRBV30 and TRBJ1-3, is SQTIHQWPATLVQPVGSPLSLECTVEGTSNPNLYWYRQAAGRGLQLLFYSVGIGQISSEVPQNLSASRPQDRQFILSSKKLLLSDSGFYLCAWTLMGGLSGNTIYFGEGSWLTVV.

The chain recombines TRBV7-8 with TRBJ2-2; 12 bases match TRBD2. The CDR3 totals 17 residues. The V and J ends lost 5 bases and 6 bases, in that order; junction bases with no gene match: 10. CDR1 is SGHVS, CDR2 FQNEAQ, per germline. CDR3 loop: CASSTSTSGGGAGELFF. CDR3 DNA sequence: TGTGCCAGCAGCACCTCGACTAGCGGGGGAGGGGCCGGGGAGCTGTTTTTT.

The CDR3 DNA reads TGCGCCAGCAGCCCAAAGACAGGGGGCAGGGATACGCAGTATTTT. This gives the protein CASSPKTGGRDTQYF. V usage is TRBV4-1 and J usage is TRBJ2-3; TRBD1 matches at 10 bases. Germline-derived CDR1 and CDR2 are MGHRA and YSYEKL. The CDR3 extends over 15 amino acids. The ends lost 4 bases at V and 6 bases at J; junction bases unmatched: 7.

V and J are TRBV5-8 and TRBJ2-4; 9 positions agree with TRBD1. Germline V lookup: CDR1 SGHTS, CDR2 YDEGEE. Trimming at V came to 4 bases and at J to 1 base, leaving 9 bases not matched to a gene. The CDR3 is 17 amino acids. CDR3: CASSALTGGLAKNIQYF. CDR3 nucleotide sequence: TGTGCCAGCAGCGCCCTGACAGGGGGATTGGCCAAAAACATTCAGTACTTC.

V usage is TRBV28 and J usage is TRBJ2-3; D is unclear. The CDR3 length is 13 residues. Germline V gene sequence: CDR1 MDHEN, CDR2 SYDVKM. V gave up 0 bases and J gave up 4 bases, with 5 bases separating them. The chain's CDR3 is CASSLWRADTQYF. CDR3 in DNA: TGTGCCAGCAGTTTATGGCGAGCAGATACGCAGTATTTT.

This rearrangement joins TRBV7-6 to TRBJ1-4, with D possibly matching TRBD1 (6 bases). The CDR3 covers 16 residues. V shed 3 bases and J shed 4 bases, with 15 bases lying between them. Germline CDR1 SGHVS, CDR2 FNYEAQ. Here the CDR3 reads CASSFWGQANNEKLFF. CDR3 DNA sequence: TGTGCCAGCAGCTTCTGGGGACAAGCCAATAATGAAAAACTGTTTTTT.

This chain connects TRBV6-1 to TRBJ2-7; 11 bases match TRBD2. Germline CDR1 is MNHNS and CDR2 is SASEGT. V lost 11 bases and J lost 2; bases outside the gene matches: 11. The CDR3 loop spans 15 amino acids. CDR3 amino acids: CAGRSPGLAAYEQYF. DNA of the CDR3: TGTGCCGGTAGATCACCGGGACTAGCGGCCTACGAGCAGTACTTC.

The V call is TRBV5-6, the J call TRBJ1-1, with TRBD1 matching 7 bases. V lost 4 bases and J lost 8; bases outside the gene matches: 5. The CDR3 consists of 12 residues. Germline V lookup: CDR1 SGHDT, CDR2 YYEEEE. CDR3 amino acids: CASSPGQAEAFF. The CDR3 DNA is TGTGCCAGCAGCCCTGGACAGGCCGAAGCTTTCTTT.

The V gene is TRBV7-9, the J gene TRBJ2-1; TRBD2 matches 15 bases. This CDR3 has 17 residues. Germline V CDR1 and CDR2: SEHNR, FQNEAQ (reference sequence). The V and J ends lost 5 bases and 4 bases, in that order; junction bases with no gene match: 6. The CDR3 protein is CASSGGTSGRLYNEQFF. Here the CDR3 DNA reads TGTGCCAGCAGCGGGGGGACTAGCGGGAGGTTGTACAATGAGCAGTTCTTC.

The J gene is TRBJ2-7, the V gene TRBV19; TRBD2 agrees at 7 bases. The CDR3 is 13 amino acids. V was pared by 4 bases and J by 3 bases, with 3 bases of the junction left unmatched. Germline CDR1 is LNHDA and CDR2 is SQIVND (reference sequence). The CDR3 loop reads CASSTGDYYEQYF. The DNA for the CDR3 is TGTGCCAGTAGTACGGGGGACTACTACGAGCAGTACTTC.

The chain couples TRBV7-9 to TRBJ1-2; 7 bases align to TRBD1. The CDR3 loop spans 13 amino acids. Trimming cost V 4 bases and J 4 bases; bases outside gene matches: 3. CDR1 and CDR2 (germline): SEHNR, FQNEAQ (reference sequence). The CDR3 sequence is CASSYGQAYGYTF. The CDR3 DNA reads as TGTGCCAGCAGCTATGGACAGGCCTATGGCTACACCTTC.

The chain carries TRBV2 and TRBJ1-5, with D unresolved. V gave up 4 bases and J gave up 8 bases, with 18 bases separating them. Germline V gene data show CDR1 as SNHLY and CDR2 as FYNNEI. CDR3 size: 15 residues. The CDR3 region is CASSARLVVFEPQHF. The CDR3 coding sequence is TGTGCCAGCAGTGCGAGATTGGTCGTGTTTGAGCCCCAGCATTTT.

About this clone itself: Within the sample, other DNA sequences also encode this same CDR3. The chain carries TRBV6-1 and TRBJ2-3; TRBD2 is a possible D gene (6 bases). Germline lookup yields CDR1 MNHNS and CDR2 SASEGT. Trimming stripped 1 base from V and 0 bases from J, with 11 bases between. This CDR3 has 16 residues. The CDR3 DNA reads TGTGCCAGCAGTGAAGTTAGCGGCTCTAGCACAGATACGCAGTATTTT. It encodes CASSEVSGSSTDTQYF.

The gene calls are TRBV27 and TRBJ1-5, with 8 bases lining up with TRBD1. In germline, CDR1 is MNHEY, CDR2 SMNVEV (reference sequence). This CDR3 has 16 residues. Trimming took 5 bases from V and 6 from J; bases not matched to a gene: 12. In DNA form, the CDR3 reads TGTGCCAGCAGTCCTAACCCGGCCAGGGGGCCTCAGCCCCAGCATTTT. This encodes CASSPNPARGPQPQHF.

The chain uses TRBV7-8 and TRBJ1-5, with D possibly TRBD1 on 5 matching bases. Per germline, CDR1 SGHVS and CDR2 FQNEAQ. The CDR3 sequence is 15 residues long. V dropped 1 base and J dropped 6 bases, with 13 bases sitting between them. The CDR3 loop is CASSLVVQGGQPQHF. The CDR3 DNA sequence: TGTGCCAGCAGCTTAGTCGTGCAGGGAGGTCAGCCCCAGCATTTT.

As for this clone: At one end, the junction sequence differs from germline, possibly due to a read error. CDR3 region: CAGRPIGQPTYEQYF. In DNA form, the CDR3 reads TGCGCCGGCAGGCCGATCGGACAGCCAACCTACGAGCAGTACTTC. The chain couples TRBV4-1 to TRBJ2-7; a weak D match, TRBD1 (6 bases). CDR1 is MGHRA, CDR2 YSYEKL, per germline. The CDR3 is 15 residues long.

The V gene is TRBV27, the J gene TRBJ2-6; a possible D gene is TRBD1 (6 bases). The CDR3 has 18 amino acids. Trimming removed 3 bases at V and 0 bases at J, with 15 bases between. The germline CDR1 and CDR2 sequences are MNHEY and SMNVEV (reference sequence). In nucleotides, the CDR3 is TGTGCCAGCAGTTTGACAGGTCAAATTGACTCTGGGGCCAACGTCCTGACTTTC. Its translation: CASSLTGQIDSGANVLTF. Full variable domain (rest looked up from reference TRBV27 and TRBJ2-6): EAQVTQNPRYLITVTGKKLTVTCSQNMNHEYMSWYRQDPGLGLRQIYYSMNVEVTDKGDVPEGYKVSRKEKRNFPLILESPSPNQTSLYFCASSLTGQIDSGANVLTFGAGSRLTVL.

This rearrangement joins TRBV30 to TRBJ1-2, with 7 bases fitting TRBD1. J gave up 5 bases and V 3 bases, and 3 bases lay outside the gene matches. Germline V gene lookup returns CDR1 GTSNPN and CDR2 SVGIG (reference sequence). The CDR3 has 12 amino acids. The CDR3 here is CAWSAGGYGYTF. The DNA of the CDR3 is TGTGCCTGGAGCGCAGGGGGGTATGGCTACACCTTC.

The J gene is TRBJ1-2, the V gene TRBV9; no firm D call. CDR3 length: 12 amino acids. Per the germline V gene, CDR1 is SGDLS and CDR2 is YYNGEE. V lost 1 base and J lost 5, with 6 bases in between. The CDR3 bases are TGTGCCAGCAGCGTATACAATTATGGCTACACCTTC. Encoded protein: CASSVYNYGYTF.

The chain uses TRBV6-1 and TRBJ1-5; 7 nucleotides agree with TRBD1. V was pared by 7 bases and J by 4 bases, with 7 bases of the junction left unmatched. Germline lookup yields CDR1 MNHNS and CDR2 SASEGT. The CDR3 covers 14 residues. The CDR3 DNA sequence: TGTGCCAGCACCGTGACAGGGTTAAATCAGCCCCAGCATTTT. Encoded protein: CASTVTGLNQPQHF.

V is TRBV28 and J is TRBJ1-5, with 8 bases lining up with TRBD1. V lost 7 bases, J lost 1 base, and 9 bases stayed unmatched. This CDR3 is built from 16 residues. CDR1 is MDHEN and CDR2 is SYDVKM in the germline V gene. CDR3 loop: CASIPTGDGSNQPQHF. The CDR3 region has the DNA TGTGCCAGCATACCGACAGGGGACGGAAGCAATCAGCCCCAGCATTTT.

The chain joins TRBV9 to TRBJ1-2; TRBD1 might be the D (5 bases). Germline V gene data show CDR1 as SGDLS and CDR2 as YYNGEE. The CDR3 runs to 15 residues. V dropped 3 bases and J dropped 0 bases, with 12 bases sitting between them. The CDR3 DNA reads TGTGCCAGCAGCGGCCGGGACTTTACTAACTATGGCTACACCTTC. Translating gives CASSGRDFTNYGYTF.

V gene TRBV20-1 combines with J gene TRBJ2-7; D remains ambiguous. The CDR3 is made up of 11 amino acids. Trimming stripped 6 bases from V and 6 bases from J, with 12 bases between. Germline values: CDR1 DFQATT, CDR2 SNEGSKA (reference sequence). In nucleotides, the CDR3 is TGCAGTGCCTACCTAAGAAGCGAGCAGTACTTC. This translates into CSAYLRSEQYF.

The chain joins TRBV5-4 to TRBJ2-3; a possible D gene is TRBD2 (5 bases). CDR3 length equals 14 residues. The V gene lost 1 base and the J gene lost 2 bases, with 8 bases spanning the gap. The V gene's germline CDR1 is SGHNT and CDR2 YYREEE (reference sequence). The CDR3 coding sequence is TGTGCCAGCAGCTTGCGGGGATACACAGATACGCAGTATTTT. Its translation: CASSLRGYTDTQYF.